The clone carrying this T cell receptor (beta chain) was observed once. This sample stems from a study of blood T cell repertoires in COVID-19. Study context: Collection of acute and convalescent COVID-19 samples took place in the United States, Italy and Spain. In each case, the material was cDNA or gDNA derived from T cells, B-cell-depleted T cells, or PBMCs.

In the source study's methods: Estimation of nucleated cell counts was performed using reference gene primer amplification. The data were produced by immunoSEQ multiplex PCR, yet TCRdb's version contains in-frame clones alone and is incomplete. The V and J calls and clone size come from that table; D and trimming were worked out from the DNA. The sample records some 240,000 clones, nearly 90% being singletons. The clonotype originates from a woman in her forties who had recovered from COVID-19. The sample comprised peripheral blood.

The chain's CDR3 is CASTYSSGTAEEYF. In nucleotides, the CDR3 is TGTGCCAGCACCTATAGCTCAGGGACAGCAGAAGAGTACTTC. This rearrangement joins TRBV28 to TRBJ2-7; 7 nucleotides align to TRBD1. Per the germline V gene, CDR1 is MDHEN and CDR2 is SYDVKM. V gave up 7 bases and J gave up 11 bases; unmatched junction bases: 17. The CDR3 contains 14 residues. The variable domain in full, completed from reference TRBV28 and TRBJ2-7, reads DVKVTQSSRYLVKRTGEKVFLECVQDMDHENMFWYRQDPGLGLRLIYFSYDVKMKEKGDIPEGYSVSREKKERFSLILESASTNQTSMYLCASTYSSGTAEEYFGPGTRLTVT.